What follows are 9 T cell receptor beta chains derived from one specimen sequenced in a study of T cell responses to AZD1222 COVID-19 vaccine. TCRdb's copy holds only in-frame clones and misses some; the assay was immunoSEQ multiplex PCR. The data contain tens of thousands of clones, 70% to 90% of them seen just once; the ten biggest clones take up more than 3%. The sequences come from peripheral blood, collected 28 days after the second AZD1222 dose. These receptors were obtained from an adult who received the AZD1222 COVID-19 vaccine.

The gene calls are TRBV9 and TRBJ1-3; maybe TRBD1 (5 bases). Germline V gene lookup returns CDR1 SGDLS and CDR2 YYNGEE. CDR3 length equals 14 residues. With 4 bases removed from V and 0 bases from J, the gap between germline ends came to 8 bases. The CDR3 here is CASSPGTSGNTIYF. In DNA, the CDR3 is TGTGCCAGCAGCCCGGGGACCTCTGGAAACACCATATATTTT.

The rearrangement links TRBV2 to TRBJ2-7; either TRBD1 or TRBD2 may fit D (5 bases each). CDR1 and CDR2 from the germline V gene are SNHLY and FYNNEI. V was shortened by 5 bases and J by 4 bases, with 15 bases between the two germline ends. This CDR3 has 14 amino acids. The CDR3 nucleotides read TGTGCCAGCAGTAAGGAAAGAGGGGATTACGAGCAGTACTTC. It yields the protein CASSKERGDYEQYF.

The chain recombines TRBV7-8 with TRBJ1-1; unclear D gene. The CDR3 is made up of 14 amino acids. Deletions cut 1 base from V and 4 bases from J, with 10 bases between. The germline gives CDR1 SGHVS, CDR2 FQNEAQ. CDR3 in DNA: TGTGCCAGCAGCTTAGTTGCTGGGAGCACTGAAGCTTTCTTT. Amino acid sequence: CASSLVAGSTEAFF.

In its sample, this clone was seen a few times. The chain carries TRBV5-4 and TRBJ1-6, with 7 bases aligning to TRBD1. CDR3 size: 15 residues. The germline CDR1 and CDR2 sequences are SGHNT and YYREEE (reference sequence). Trimming cost V 0 bases and J 5 bases; bases outside gene matches: 2. CDR3 in amino acids: CASSLDRGNNSPLHF. CDR3 in DNA: TGTGCCAGCAGCTTGGACAGGGGAAATAATTCACCCCTCCACTTT.

This clone appeared once. J is TRBJ2-3 and V is TRBV4-1; 8 bases match TRBD2. Per the germline V gene, CDR1 is MGHRA and CDR2 is YSYEKL. CDR3 size: 14 residues. The V segment lost 1 base and the J segment 3 bases; nucleotides outside the gene matches: 0. The CDR3 loop is CASSQGGGTDTQYF. CDR3 in DNA: TGCGCCAGCAGCCAAGGCGGGGGGACAGATACGCAGTATTTT.

The chain uses TRBV6-5 and TRBJ1-2; D possibly corresponds to TRBD1 (5 bases). The CDR3 spans 15 residues. The germline CDR1 and CDR2 sequences are MNHEY and SVGAGI. The V end was cut by 2 bases, the J end by 6 bases, with 16 bases between. The CDR3 protein is CASSYLLQAFNGYTF. The CDR3 DNA reads TGTGCCAGCAGTTACCTACTACAGGCCTTTAATGGCTACACCTTC.

The chain couples TRBV5-1 to TRBJ2-7, with 7 bases aligning to TRBD1. The V segment lost 4 bases and the J segment 0 bases; nucleotides outside the gene matches: 10. The CDR3 spans 16 residues. Germline CDR1 and CDR2: SGHRS and YFSETQ. As DNA, the CDR3 is TGCGCCAGCAGCCCTCCCCGACAGGGCGTCTCCTACGAGCAGTACTTC. Encoded protein: CASSPPRQGVSYEQYF.

This chain links TRBV9 with TRBJ1-1; weak D call: TRBD1 (5 bases). This CDR3 contains 15 residues. Trimming removed 0 bases from V and 4 bases from J, with 13 bases in between. CDR1 SGDLS and CDR2 YYNGEE come from the germline V gene. The CDR3 loop reads CASSVVPGRSTEAFF. In DNA form, the CDR3 reads TGTGCCAGCAGCGTAGTTCCGGGGCGGAGCACTGAAGCTTTCTTT.

The V call is TRBV30, the J call TRBJ1-2, with TRBD1 matching 9 bases. The CDR3 has 13 residues. The V segment lost 6 bases and the J segment 7 bases; nucleotides outside the gene matches: 9. Germline loops: CDR1 GTSNPN, CDR2 SVGIG (reference sequence). CDR3 residues: CACQRQGVSGYTF. As DNA, the CDR3 is TGTGCCTGCCAACGACAGGGGGTGAGTGGCTACACCTTC.